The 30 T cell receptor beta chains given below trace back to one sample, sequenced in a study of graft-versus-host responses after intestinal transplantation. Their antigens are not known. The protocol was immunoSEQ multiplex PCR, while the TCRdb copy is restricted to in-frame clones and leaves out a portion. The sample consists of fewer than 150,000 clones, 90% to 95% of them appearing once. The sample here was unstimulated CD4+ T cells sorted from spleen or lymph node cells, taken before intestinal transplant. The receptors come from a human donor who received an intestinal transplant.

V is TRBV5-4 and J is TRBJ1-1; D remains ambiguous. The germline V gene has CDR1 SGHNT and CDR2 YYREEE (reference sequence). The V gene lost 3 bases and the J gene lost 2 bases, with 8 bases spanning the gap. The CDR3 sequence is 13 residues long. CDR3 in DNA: TGTGCCAGCAGCTATCGAGGTAACACTGAAGCTTTCTTT. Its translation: CASSYRGNTEAFF. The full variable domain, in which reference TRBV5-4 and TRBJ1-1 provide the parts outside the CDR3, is ETGVTQSPTHLIKTRGQQVTLRCSSQSGHNTVSWYQQALGQGPQFIFQYYREEENGRGNFPPRFSGLQFPNYSSELNVNALELDDSALYLCASSYRGNTEAFFGQGTRLTVV.

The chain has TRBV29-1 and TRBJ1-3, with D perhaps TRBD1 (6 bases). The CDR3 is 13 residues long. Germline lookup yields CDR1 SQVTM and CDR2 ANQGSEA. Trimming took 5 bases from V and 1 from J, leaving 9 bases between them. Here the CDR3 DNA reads TGCAGCGTTCGACAGGTTTCTGGAAACACCATATATTTT. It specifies CSVRQVSGNTIYF.

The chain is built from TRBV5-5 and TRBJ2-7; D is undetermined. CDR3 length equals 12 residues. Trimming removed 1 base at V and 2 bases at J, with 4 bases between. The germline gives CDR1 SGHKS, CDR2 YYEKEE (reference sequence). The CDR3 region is CASSLSAYEQYF. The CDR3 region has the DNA TGTGCCAGCAGCTTGTCTGCCTACGAGCAGTACTTC.

CDR3 sequence (DNA): TGTGCCAGCAGTTCGGGCCGATTGGAGAACACTGAAGCTTTCTTT. It is translated as CASSSGRLENTEAFF. The chain is built from TRBV6-5 and TRBJ1-1; no clear D gene. Germline CDR1 reads MNHEY; CDR2 reads SVGAGI. The ends were cut back, 4 bases at V and 1 base at J, with 13 bases in the middle. This CDR3 comprises 15 residues.

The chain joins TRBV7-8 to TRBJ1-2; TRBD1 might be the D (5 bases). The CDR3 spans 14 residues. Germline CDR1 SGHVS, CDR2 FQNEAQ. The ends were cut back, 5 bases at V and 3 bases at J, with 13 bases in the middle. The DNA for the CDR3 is TGTGCCAGCAGCCCGGACCGGGGGGACTATGGCTACACCTTC. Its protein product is CASSPDRGDYGYTF.

The DNA of the CDR3 is TGTGCCAGCAGTTACTCAGGGGGGCGCACAGATACGCAGTATTTT. It yields the protein CASSYSGGRTDTQYF. The chain has TRBV6-6 and TRBJ2-3, with D tentatively TRBD1 or TRBD2 (6 bases each). The germline CDR1 and CDR2 sequences are MNHNY and SVGAGI (reference sequence). The CDR3 consists of 15 residues. V was trimmed by 0 bases and J by 1 base, leaving 8 bases between them.

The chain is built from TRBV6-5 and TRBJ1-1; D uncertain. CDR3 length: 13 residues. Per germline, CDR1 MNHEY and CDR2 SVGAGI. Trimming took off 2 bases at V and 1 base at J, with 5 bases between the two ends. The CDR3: CASSYNRNTEAFF. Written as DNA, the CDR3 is TGTGCCAGCAGTTACAATCGGAACACTGAAGCTTTCTTT.

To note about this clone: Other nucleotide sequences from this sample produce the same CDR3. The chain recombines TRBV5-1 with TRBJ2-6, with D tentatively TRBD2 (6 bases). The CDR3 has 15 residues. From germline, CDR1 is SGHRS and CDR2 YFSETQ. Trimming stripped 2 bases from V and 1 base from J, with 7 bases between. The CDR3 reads CASSLGGSGANVLTF. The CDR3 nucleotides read TGCGCCAGCAGCTTAGGAGGGTCTGGGGCCAACGTCCTGACTTTC.

The CDR3 nucleotides read TGTGCCAGCAGAAGGACAGTTAATTCACCCCTCCACTTT. Translated, it gives CASRRTVNSPLHF. This chain joins TRBV6-1 and TRBJ1-6, with TRBD1 as a possible D gene (6 bases). This CDR3 comprises 13 residues. The ends were cut back, 6 bases at V and 6 bases at J, with 9 bases in the middle. Germline V lookup: CDR1 MNHNS, CDR2 SASEGT.

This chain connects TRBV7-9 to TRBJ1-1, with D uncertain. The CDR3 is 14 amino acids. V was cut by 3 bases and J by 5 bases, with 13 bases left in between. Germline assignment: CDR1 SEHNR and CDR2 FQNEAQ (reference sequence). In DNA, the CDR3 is TGTGCCAGCAGCTTTGTCCGTCGAGGAACTGAAGCTTTCTTT. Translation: CASSFVRRGTEAFF.

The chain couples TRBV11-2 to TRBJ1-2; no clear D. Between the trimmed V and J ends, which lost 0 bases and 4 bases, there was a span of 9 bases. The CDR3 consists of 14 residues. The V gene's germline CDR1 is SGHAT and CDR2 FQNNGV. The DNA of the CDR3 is TGTGCCAGCAGCTTAGATCAGTTCGCCTATGGCTACACCTTC. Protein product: CASSLDQFAYGYTF.

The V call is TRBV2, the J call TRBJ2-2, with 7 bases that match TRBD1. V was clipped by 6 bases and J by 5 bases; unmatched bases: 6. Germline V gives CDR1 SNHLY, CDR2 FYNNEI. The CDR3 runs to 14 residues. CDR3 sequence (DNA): TGTGCCAGCAGGGCAGACAGGGTTACCGGGGAGCTGTTTTTT. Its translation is CASRADRVTGELFF. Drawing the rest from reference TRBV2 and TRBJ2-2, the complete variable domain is EPEVTQTPSHQVTQMGQEVILRCVPISNHLYFYWYRQILGQKVEFLVSFYNNEISEKSEIFDDQFSVERPDGSNFTLKIRSTKLEDSAMYFCASRADRVTGELFFGEGSRLTVL.

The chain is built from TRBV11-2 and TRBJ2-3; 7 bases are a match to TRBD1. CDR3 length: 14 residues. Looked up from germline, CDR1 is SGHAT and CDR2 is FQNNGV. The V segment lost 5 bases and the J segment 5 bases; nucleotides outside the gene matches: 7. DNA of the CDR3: TGTGCCAGCAGCCCGGGACAGCAAGAAGATACGCAGTATTTT. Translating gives CASSPGQQEDTQYF.

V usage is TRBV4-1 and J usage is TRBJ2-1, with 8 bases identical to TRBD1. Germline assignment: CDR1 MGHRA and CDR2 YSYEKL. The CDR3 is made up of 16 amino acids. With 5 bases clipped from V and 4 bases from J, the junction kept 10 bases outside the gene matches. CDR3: CASSALQGAGYNEQFF. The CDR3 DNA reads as TGCGCCAGCAGCGCTCTCCAGGGGGCTGGGTACAATGAGCAGTTCTTC.

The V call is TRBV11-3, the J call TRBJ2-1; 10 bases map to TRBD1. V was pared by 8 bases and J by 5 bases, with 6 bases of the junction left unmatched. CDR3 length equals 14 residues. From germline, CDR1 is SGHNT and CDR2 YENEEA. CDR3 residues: CASSAGQGNNEQFF. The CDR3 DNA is TGTGCCAGCTCCGCGGGACAGGGGAACAATGAGCAGTTCTTC.

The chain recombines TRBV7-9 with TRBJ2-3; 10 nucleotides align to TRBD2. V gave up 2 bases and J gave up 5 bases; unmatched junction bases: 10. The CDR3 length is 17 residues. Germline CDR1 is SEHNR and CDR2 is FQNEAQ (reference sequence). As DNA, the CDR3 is TGTGCCAGCAGCTTAAGACCCAGCGGGGGGGCAATAGATACGCAGTATTTT. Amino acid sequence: CASSLRPSGGAIDTQYF.

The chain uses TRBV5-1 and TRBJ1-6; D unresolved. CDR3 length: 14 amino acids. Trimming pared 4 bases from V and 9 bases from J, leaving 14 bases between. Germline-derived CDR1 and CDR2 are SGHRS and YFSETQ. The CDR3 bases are TGCGCCAGCAGCCCTGATAGGCATTTTTCACCCCTCCACTTT. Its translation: CASSPDRHFSPLHF.

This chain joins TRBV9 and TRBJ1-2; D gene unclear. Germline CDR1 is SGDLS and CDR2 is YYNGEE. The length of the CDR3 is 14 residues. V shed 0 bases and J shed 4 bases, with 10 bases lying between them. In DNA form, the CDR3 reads TGTGCCAGCAGCGTAGGTCGAATTGCCTATGGCTACACCTTC. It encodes CASSVGRIAYGYTF.

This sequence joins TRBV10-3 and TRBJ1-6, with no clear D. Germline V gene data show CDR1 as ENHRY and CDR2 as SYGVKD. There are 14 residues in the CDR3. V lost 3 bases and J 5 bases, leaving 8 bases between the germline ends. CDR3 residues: CAISENRDNSPLHF. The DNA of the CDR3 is TGTGCCATCAGTGAAAACAGAGATAATTCACCCCTCCACTTT.

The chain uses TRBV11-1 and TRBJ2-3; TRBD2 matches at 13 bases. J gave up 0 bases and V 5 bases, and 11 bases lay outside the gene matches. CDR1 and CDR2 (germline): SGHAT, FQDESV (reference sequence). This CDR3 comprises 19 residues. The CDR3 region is CASSPRLAGGEPSTDTQYF. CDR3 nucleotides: TGTGCCAGCAGCCCACGACTAGCGGGGGGTGAACCTAGCACAGATACGCAGTATTTT. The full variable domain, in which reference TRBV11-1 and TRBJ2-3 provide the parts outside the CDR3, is EAEVAQSPRYKITEKSQAVAFWCDPISGHATLYWYRQILGQGPELLVQFQDESVVDDSQLPKDRFSAERLKGVDSTLKIQPAELGDSAMYLCASSPRLAGGEPSTDTQYFGPGTRLTVL.

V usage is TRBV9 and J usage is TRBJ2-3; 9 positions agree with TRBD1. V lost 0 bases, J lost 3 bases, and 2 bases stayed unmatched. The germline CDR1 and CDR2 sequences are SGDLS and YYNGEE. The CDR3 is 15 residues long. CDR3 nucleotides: TGTGCCAGCAGCGTAGAAGGACAGGGGACAGATACGCAGTATTTT. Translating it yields CASSVEGQGTDTQYF.

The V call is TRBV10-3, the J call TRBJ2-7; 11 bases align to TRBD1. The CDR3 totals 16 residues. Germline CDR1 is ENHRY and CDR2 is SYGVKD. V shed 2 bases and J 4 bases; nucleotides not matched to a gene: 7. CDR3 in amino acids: CAISEHLGTGGYEQYF. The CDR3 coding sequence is TGTGCCATCAGTGAGCACCTAGGGACAGGGGGTTACGAGCAGTACTTC.

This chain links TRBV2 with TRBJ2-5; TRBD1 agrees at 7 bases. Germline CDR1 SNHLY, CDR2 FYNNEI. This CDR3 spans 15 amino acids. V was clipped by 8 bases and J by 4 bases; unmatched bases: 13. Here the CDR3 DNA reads TGTGCCAGCGCATACAATTCTCAGGGGGTAGAGACCCAGTACTTC. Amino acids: CASAYNSQGVETQYF.

This CDR3 reads CAISGAGAGQGPHQPQHF. In DNA, the CDR3 is TGTGCCATCAGTGGGGCGGGAGCAGGACAGGGACCTCATCAGCCCCAGCATTTT. The chain has TRBV10-3 and TRBJ1-5, with 8 positions matching TRBD1. The V gene's germline CDR1 is ENHRY and CDR2 SYGVKD. With 4 bases clipped from V and 5 bases from J, the junction kept 16 bases outside the gene matches. CDR3 length: 18 residues.

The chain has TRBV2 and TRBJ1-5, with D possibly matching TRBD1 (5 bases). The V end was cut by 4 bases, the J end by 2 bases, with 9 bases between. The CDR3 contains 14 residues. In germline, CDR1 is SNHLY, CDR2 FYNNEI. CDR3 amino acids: CASSGDGGNQPQHF. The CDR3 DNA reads TGTGCCAGCAGTGGGGACGGTGGCAATCAGCCCCAGCATTTT.

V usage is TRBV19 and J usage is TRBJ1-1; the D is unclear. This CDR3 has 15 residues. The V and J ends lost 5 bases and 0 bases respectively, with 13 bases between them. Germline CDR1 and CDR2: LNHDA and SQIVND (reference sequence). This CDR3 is CASSPKPRLNTEAFF. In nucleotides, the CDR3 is TGTGCCAGTAGTCCCAAACCCAGACTGAACACTGAAGCTTTCTTT.

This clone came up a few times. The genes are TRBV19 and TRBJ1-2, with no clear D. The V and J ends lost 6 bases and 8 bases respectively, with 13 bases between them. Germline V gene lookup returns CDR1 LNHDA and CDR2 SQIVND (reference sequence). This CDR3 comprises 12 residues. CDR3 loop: CASRDRLWGYTF. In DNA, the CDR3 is TGTGCCAGTAGGGATAGGCTTTGGGGCTACACCTTC.

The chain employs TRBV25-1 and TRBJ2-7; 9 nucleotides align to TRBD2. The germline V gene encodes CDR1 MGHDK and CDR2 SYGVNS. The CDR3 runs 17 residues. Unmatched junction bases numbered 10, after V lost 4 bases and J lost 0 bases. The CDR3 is CASSVGSGGHSSYEQYF. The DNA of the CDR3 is TGTGCCAGCAGTGTCGGTAGCGGGGGCCACAGCTCCTACGAGCAGTACTTC.

The CDR3 nucleotides are TGTGCCAGTATCCCGCCATACGAGCAGTACTTC. It yields the protein CASIPPYEQYF. The chain links TRBV19 to TRBJ2-7; D uncertain. Germline V gives CDR1 LNHDA, CDR2 SQIVND (reference sequence). V was clipped by 7 bases and J by 4 bases, with 8 bases between them. This CDR3 has 11 residues.

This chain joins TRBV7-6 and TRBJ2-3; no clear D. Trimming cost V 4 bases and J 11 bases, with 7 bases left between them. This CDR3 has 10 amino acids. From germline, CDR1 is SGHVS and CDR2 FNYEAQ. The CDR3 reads CASSSLRQYF. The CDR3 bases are TGTGCCAGCAGCTCGCTCCGGCAGTATTTT.